A single sample gave rise to the 9 T cell receptor beta chains below, sequenced in a study of blood T cell repertoires in COVID-19. Some clones are missing from TCRdb's copy, which holds only in-frame ones; the method was immunoSEQ multiplex PCR. The data contain hundreds of thousands of clones, less than 85% of them singletons. Sequencing used peripheral blood. The source is a woman of 80 years or more with active or convalescent COVID-19.

The chain combines TRBV6-5 with TRBJ1-6; 8 bases align to TRBD1. With V trimmed by 11 bases and J by 6 bases, 6 bases remained unmatched. This CDR3 has 13 amino acids. Per the germline V gene, CDR1 is MNHEY and CDR2 is SVGAGI. The CDR3 DNA reads as TGTGCCGCGGGACAGGCGGCTAATTCACCCCTCCACTTT. Translating gives CAAGQAANSPLHF.

V gene TRBV5-1 combines with J gene TRBJ2-7, with 11 nucleotides matching TRBD2. CDR3 length: 18 amino acids. V was pared by 0 bases and J by 2 bases, with 10 bases of the junction left unmatched. Germline V lookup: CDR1 SGHRS, CDR2 YFSETQ. The CDR3 reads CASSLGMLAGGRPYEQYF. The DNA of the CDR3 is TGCGCCAGCAGCTTGGGTATGCTAGCGGGGGGAAGGCCCTACGAGCAGTACTTC.

The chain recombines TRBV19 with TRBJ1-1; 7 bases line up with TRBD1. After removal of 5 bases from V and 0 bases from J, the junction contained 6 bases not matched to a gene. The CDR3 has 15 amino acids. Germline values: CDR1 LNHDA, CDR2 SQIVND (reference sequence). Here the CDR3 reads CASSGNRGMNTEAFF. Written as DNA, the CDR3 is TGTGCCAGTAGTGGAAACAGGGGTATGAACACTGAAGCTTTCTTT.

The rearrangement links TRBV24-1 to TRBJ2-3; D is undetermined. CDR1 and CDR2 (germline): KGHDR, SFDVKD. V was clipped by 5 bases and J by 0 bases, with 11 bases between them. This CDR3 contains 15 residues. CDR3 sequence: CATSANRISTDTQYF. CDR3 coding DNA: TGTGCCACCAGTGCTAACCGAATAAGCACAGATACGCAGTATTTT.

The rearrangement links TRBV28 to TRBJ1-3; D gene unclear. Germline V gene lookup returns CDR1 MDHEN and CDR2 SYDVKM. The CDR3 totals 14 residues. V lost 2 bases and J lost 4, with 9 bases in between. CDR3 bases: TGTGCCAGCAGTTTAAGAGGAGTAGGAAACACCATATATTTT. Protein product: CASSLRGVGNTIYF.

J is TRBJ1-1 and V is TRBV9; a possible D gene is TRBD1 (5 bases). The CDR3 has 15 amino acids. The V gene lost 3 bases and the J gene lost 0 bases, with 12 bases spanning the gap. The germline gives CDR1 SGDLS, CDR2 YYNGEE. The CDR3 DNA reads TGTGCCAGCAGCGCTCAGACAGTAGTGAACACTGAAGCTTTCTTT. This codes for CASSAQTVVNTEAFF.

The chain employs TRBV28 and TRBJ2-1; 8 nucleotides match TRBD2. The J segment lost 2 bases and the V segment lost 3 bases, leaving 6 bases of the junction unmatched. Per germline, CDR1 MDHEN and CDR2 SYDVKM. The CDR3 length is 16 residues. The DNA for the CDR3 is TGTGCCAGCAGTTTGCTCGGGGGGGATCCCTACAATGAGCAGTTCTTC. Translation: CASSLLGGDPYNEQFF.

V and J are TRBV24-1 and TRBJ1-4; 10 nucleotides align to TRBD1. The junction had 14 bases not matched to a gene; V was cut back by 1 base and J by 7 bases. There are 19 residues in the CDR3. Looked up from germline, CDR1 is KGHDR and CDR2 is SFDVKD. This CDR3 is CATSDLIRDRGEGGEKLFF. CDR3 DNA: TGTGCCACCAGTGATTTAATCCGGGACAGGGGCGAGGGGGGTGAAAAACTGTTTTTT.

This sequence joins TRBV5-6 and TRBJ2-7; 11 bases are shared with TRBD2. Trimming at V came to 3 bases and at J to 2 bases, leaving 7 bases not matched to a gene. The CDR3 contains 16 residues. Germline assignment: CDR1 SGHDT and CDR2 YYEEEE. The CDR3 region has the DNA TGTGCCAGCAGCTCCCGACTAGCGGGAAGGACCTACGAGCAGTACTTC. Its translation is CASSSRLAGRTYEQYF.